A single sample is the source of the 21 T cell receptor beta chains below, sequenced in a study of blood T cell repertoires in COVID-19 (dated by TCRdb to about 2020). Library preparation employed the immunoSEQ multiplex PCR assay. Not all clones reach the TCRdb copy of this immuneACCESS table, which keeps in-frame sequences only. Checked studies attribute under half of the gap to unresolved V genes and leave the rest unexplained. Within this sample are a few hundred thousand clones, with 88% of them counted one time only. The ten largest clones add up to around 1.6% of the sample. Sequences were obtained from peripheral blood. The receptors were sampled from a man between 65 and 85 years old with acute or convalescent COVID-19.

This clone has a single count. Here the CDR3 DNA reads TGTGCCATCAGTGAACGGGGATGGCCCCAGCATTTT. Translation: CAISERGWPQHF. The V call is TRBV10-3, the J call TRBJ1-5; no clear D gene. This CDR3 has 12 amino acids. V was trimmed by 3 bases and J by 9 bases, leaving 9 bases between them. From germline, CDR1 is ENHRY and CDR2 SYGVKD.

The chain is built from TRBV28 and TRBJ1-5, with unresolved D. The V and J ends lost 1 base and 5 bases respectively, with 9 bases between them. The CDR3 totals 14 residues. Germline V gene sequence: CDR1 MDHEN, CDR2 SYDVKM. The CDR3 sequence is CASSLYPDHQPQHF. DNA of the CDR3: TGTGCCAGCAGTTTATATCCAGATCATCAGCCCCAGCATTTT.

The CDR3 DNA reads as TGTGCCAGTAGTATACGACAGGGAGGTCAGCCCCAGCATTTT. It is translated as CASSIRQGGQPQHF. The chain is built from TRBV19 and TRBJ1-5; the match to TRBD1 covers 7 bases. Per germline, CDR1 LNHDA and CDR2 SQIVND (reference sequence). The CDR3 is 14 residues long. Trimming cost V 2 bases and J 6 bases; bases outside gene matches: 4.

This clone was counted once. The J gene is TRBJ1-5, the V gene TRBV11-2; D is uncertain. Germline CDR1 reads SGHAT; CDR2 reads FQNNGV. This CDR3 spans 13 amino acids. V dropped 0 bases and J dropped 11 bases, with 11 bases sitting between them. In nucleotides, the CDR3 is TGTGCCAGCAGCTTAGACACTCTTACGGCCCAGCATTTT. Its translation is CASSLDTLTAQHF.

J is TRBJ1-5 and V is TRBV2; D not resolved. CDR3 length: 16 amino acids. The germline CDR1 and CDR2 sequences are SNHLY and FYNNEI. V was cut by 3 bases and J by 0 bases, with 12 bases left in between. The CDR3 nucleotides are TGTGCCAGCAGTGACAATATTGGCGGTAGCAATCAGCCCCAGCATTTT. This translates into CASSDNIGGSNQPQHF.

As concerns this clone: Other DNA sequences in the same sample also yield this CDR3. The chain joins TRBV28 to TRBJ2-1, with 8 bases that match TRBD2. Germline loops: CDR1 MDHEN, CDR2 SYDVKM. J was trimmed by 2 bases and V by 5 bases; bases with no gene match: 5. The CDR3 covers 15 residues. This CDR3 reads CASSLTSGPYNEQFF. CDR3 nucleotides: TGTGCCAGCAGTCTCACTAGCGGACCCTACAATGAGCAGTTCTTC. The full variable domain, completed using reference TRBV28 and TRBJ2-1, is DVKVTQSSRYLVKRTGEKVFLECVQDMDHENMFWYRQDPGLGLRLIYFSYDVKMKEKGDIPEGYSVSREKKERFSLILESASTNQTSMYLCASSLTSGPYNEQFFGPGTRLTVL.

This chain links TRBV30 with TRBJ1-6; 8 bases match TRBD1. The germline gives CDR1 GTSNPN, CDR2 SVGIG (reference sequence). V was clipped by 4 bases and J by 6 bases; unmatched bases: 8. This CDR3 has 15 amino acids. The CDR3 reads CAWTLLRGLNSPLHF. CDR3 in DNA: TGTGCCTGGACTCTCCTCAGGGGGCTTAATTCACCCCTCCACTTT.

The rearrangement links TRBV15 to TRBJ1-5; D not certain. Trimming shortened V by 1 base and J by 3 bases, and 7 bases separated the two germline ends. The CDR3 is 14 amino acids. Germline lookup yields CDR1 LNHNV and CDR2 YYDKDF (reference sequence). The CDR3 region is CATSRGTVNQPQHF. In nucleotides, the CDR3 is TGTGCCACCAGCAGAGGAACAGTCAATCAGCCCCAGCATTTT.

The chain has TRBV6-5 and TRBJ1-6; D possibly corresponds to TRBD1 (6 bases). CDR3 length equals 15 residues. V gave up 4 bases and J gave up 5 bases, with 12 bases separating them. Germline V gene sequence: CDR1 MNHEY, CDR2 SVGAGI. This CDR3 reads CASSLGGVHNSPLHF. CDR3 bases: TGTGCCAGCAGTTTAGGGGGGGTCCATAATTCACCCCTCCACTTT.

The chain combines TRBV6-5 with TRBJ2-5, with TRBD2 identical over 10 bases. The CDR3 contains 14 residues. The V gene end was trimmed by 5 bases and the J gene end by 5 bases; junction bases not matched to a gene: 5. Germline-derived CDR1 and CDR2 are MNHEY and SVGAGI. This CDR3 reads CASSTGTSVETQYF. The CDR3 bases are TGTGCCAGCAGTACCGGGACTAGCGTCGAGACCCAGTACTTC.

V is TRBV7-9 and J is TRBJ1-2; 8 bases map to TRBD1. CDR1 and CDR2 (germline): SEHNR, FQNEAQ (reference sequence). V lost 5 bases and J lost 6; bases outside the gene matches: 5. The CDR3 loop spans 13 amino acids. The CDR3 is CASSKTGANGYTF. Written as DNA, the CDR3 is TGTGCCAGCAGCAAGACAGGGGCAAATGGCTACACCTTC.

This CDR3 reads CASSIGTGRSYEQYF. DNA for the CDR3: TGTGCCAGTAGTATAGGCACAGGGCGCTCCTACGAGCAGTACTTC. The J gene is TRBJ2-7, the V gene TRBV19, with D tentatively TRBD1 (6 bases). Germline CDR1 and CDR2: LNHDA and SQIVND (reference sequence). This CDR3 is built from 15 residues. V lost 1 base to trimming and J lost 0 bases, with 10 bases between them.

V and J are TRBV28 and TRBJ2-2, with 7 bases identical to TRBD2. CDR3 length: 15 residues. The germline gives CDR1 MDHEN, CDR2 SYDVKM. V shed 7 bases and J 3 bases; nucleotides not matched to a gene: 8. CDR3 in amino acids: CASIMHGGDTGELFF. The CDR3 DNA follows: TGTGCCAGCATCATGCATGGGGGGGACACCGGGGAGCTGTTTTTT.

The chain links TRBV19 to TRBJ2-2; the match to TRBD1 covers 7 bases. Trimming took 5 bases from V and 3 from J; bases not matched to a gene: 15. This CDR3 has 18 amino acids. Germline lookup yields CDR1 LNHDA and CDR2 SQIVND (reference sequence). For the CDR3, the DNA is TGTGCCAGTAGTGTCTCCGGGACAGCCCGACCCTACACCGGGGAGCTGTTTTTT. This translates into CASSVSGTARPYTGELFF.

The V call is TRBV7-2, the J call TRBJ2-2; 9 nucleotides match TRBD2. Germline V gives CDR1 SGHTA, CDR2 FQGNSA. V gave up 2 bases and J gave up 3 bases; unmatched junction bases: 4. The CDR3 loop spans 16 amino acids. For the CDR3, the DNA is TGTGCCAGCAGCTTAAATAGCGGGAGACACACCGGGGAGCTGTTTTTT. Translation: CASSLNSGRHTGELFF.

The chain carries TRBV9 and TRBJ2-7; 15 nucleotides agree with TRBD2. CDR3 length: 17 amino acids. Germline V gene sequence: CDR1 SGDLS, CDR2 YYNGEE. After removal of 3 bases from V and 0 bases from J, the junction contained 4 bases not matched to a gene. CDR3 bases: TGTGCCAGCAGCGAAGGACTAGCGGGAGGGGTCTCCTACGAGCAGTACTTC. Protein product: CASSEGLAGGVSYEQYF.

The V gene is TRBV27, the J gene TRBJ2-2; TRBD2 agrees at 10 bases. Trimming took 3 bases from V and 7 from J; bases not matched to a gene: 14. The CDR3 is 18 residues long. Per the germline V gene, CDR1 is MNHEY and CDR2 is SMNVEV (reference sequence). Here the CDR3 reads CASSFSSVRASGSGELFF. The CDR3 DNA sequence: TGTGCCAGCAGTTTTTCTTCGGTGAGGGCTAGCGGGAGCGGGGAGCTGTTTTTT.

The CDR3, as DNA: TGTGCCAGCTCACCTCGACAGGGGGCGAACACTGAAGCTTTCTTT. Its protein product is CASSPRQGANTEAFF. This sequence joins TRBV18 and TRBJ1-1; 10 bases match TRBD1. Germline V gene sequence: CDR1 KGHSH, CDR2 LQKENI. V was pared by 3 bases and J by 1 base, with 2 bases of the junction left unmatched. There are 15 residues in the CDR3. Full variable domain (missing parts from reference TRBV18 and TRBJ1-1): NAGVMQNPRHLVRRRGQEARLRCSPMKGHSHVYWYRQLPEEGLKFMVYLQKENIIDESGMPKERFSAEFPKEGPSILRIQQVVRGDSAAYFCASSPRQGANTEAFFGQGTRLTVV.

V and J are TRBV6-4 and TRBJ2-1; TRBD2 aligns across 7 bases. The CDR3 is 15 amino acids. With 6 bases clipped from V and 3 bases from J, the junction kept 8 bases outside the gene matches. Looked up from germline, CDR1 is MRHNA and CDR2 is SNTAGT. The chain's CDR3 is CASSHEAGRYNEQFF. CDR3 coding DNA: TGTGCCAGCAGCCATGAAGCGGGACGCTACAATGAGCAGTTCTTC.

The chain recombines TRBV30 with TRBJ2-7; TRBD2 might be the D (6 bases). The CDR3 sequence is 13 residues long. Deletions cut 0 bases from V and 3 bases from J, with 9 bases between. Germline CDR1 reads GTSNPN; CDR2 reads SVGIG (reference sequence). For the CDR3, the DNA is TGTGCCTGGAGTGTGGGAGGAGGCTACGAGCAGTACTTC. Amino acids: CAWSVGGGYEQYF. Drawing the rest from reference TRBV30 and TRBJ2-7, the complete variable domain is SQTIHQWPATLVQPVGSPLSLECTVEGTSNPNLYWYRQAAGRGLQLLFYSVGIGQISSEVPQNLSASRPQDRQFILSSKKLLLSDSGFYLCAWSVGGGYEQYFGPGTRLTVT.

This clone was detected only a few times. CDR3 region: CASTVQGNQPQHF. The CDR3 bases are TGTGCCAGCACGGTCCAGGGGAACCAGCCCCAGCATTTT. The chain is built from TRBV2 and TRBJ1-5; possibly TRBD1 for D (6 bases). CDR1 and CDR2 (germline): SNHLY, FYNNEI. Deletions cut 7 bases from V and 7 bases from J, with 14 bases between. The CDR3 has 13 residues. Full variable domain (rest looked up from reference TRBV2 and TRBJ1-5): EPEVTQTPSHQVTQMGQEVILRCVPISNHLYFYWYRQILGQKVEFLVSFYNNEISEKSEIFDDQFSVERPDGSNFTLKIRSTKLEDSAMYFCASTVQGNQPQHFGDGTRLSIL.